The clone carrying this TCR beta chain has a handful of counts. What it recognizes is unknown. Once obtained from cultured CD4+ T cells, the DNA was sequenced using the Oncomine TCR Beta short-read assay. Each CDR3 protein is one row after TCRdb ran MiXCR on the PCR reads. Of about 24,000 distinct CDR3 sequences in the sample, 62% were seen once. This CDR3 has 17 amino acids. Germline V gene data show CDR1 as LNHDA and CDR2 as SQIVND (reference sequence). The V segment lost 4 bases and the J segment 0 bases; nucleotides outside the gene matches: 9. Treatment indicated: roughly 10-day PBMC culture with coronavirus spike peptide pools or control peptides (ViraFEST assay). The sample comes from a study of vaccination and CD4 T cells after COVID-19.

J is TRBJ1-5 and V is TRBV19; TRBD1 matches 7 bases. Sequenced input: CD4+ T cells from blood, cultured in vitro. This sequence originates from a human donor who had recovered from COVID-19. The CDR3 DNA sequence: TGTGCCAGTAGTACGACTATCAGGGGGGCTAGCAATCAGCCCCAGCATTTT. It encodes CASSTTIRGASNQPQHF.